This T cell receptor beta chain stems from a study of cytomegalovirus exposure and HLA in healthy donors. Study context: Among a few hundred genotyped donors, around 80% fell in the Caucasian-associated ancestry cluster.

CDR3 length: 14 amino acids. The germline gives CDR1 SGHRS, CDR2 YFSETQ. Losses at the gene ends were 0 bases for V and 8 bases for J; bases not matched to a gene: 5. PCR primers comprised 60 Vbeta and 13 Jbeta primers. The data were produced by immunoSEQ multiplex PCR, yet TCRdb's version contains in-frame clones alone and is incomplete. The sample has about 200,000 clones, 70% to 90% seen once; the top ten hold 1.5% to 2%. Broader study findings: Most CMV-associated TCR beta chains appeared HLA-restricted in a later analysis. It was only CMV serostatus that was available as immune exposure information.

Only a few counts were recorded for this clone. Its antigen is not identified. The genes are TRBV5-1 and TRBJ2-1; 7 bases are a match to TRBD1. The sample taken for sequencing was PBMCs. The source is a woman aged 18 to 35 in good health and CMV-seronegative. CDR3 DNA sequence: TGCGCCAGCAGCTTGGACAGGGGTGTAGATGAGCAGTTCTTC. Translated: CASSLDRGVDEQFF.